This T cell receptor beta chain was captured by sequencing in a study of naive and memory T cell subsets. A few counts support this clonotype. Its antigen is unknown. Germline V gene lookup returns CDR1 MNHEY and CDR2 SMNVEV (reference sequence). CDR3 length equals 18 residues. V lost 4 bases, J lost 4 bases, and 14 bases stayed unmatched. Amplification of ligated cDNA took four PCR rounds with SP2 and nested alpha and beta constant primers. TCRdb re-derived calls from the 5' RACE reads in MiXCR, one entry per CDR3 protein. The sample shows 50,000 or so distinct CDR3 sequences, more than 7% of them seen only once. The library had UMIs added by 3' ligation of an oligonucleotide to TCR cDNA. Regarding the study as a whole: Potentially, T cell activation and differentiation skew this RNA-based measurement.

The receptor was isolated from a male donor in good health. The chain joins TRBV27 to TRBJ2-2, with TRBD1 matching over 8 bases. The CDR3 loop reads CASSYLPGQGERTGELFF. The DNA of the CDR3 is TGTGCCAGCAGTTACCTCCCCGGACAGGGTGAACGCACCGGGGAGCTGTTTTTT.